Each of the 27 T cell receptor beta chains below was sequenced from the same sample in a study of T-cell reconstitution after alpha-beta-depleted transplantation in children. Preparing the TCRbeta library involved the use of unique molecular identifiers. A single record per CDR3 protein comes from TCRdb applying MiXCR to the PCR reads. The sample includes some 200,000 distinct CDR3 sequences, about 8.8% of them seen just once. Sequences were derived from PBMCs from the stem cell graft donor, sampled from the stem cell graft. The receptors stem from a human donor who donated a stem cell graft to a child with SCID.

This clonotype was detected ten times or more. V is TRBV5-1 and J is TRBJ2-3, with D possibly matching TRBD1 (5 bases). The CDR3 length is 14 residues. V lost 2 bases and J lost 5, with 12 bases in between. The germline V gene encodes CDR1 SGHRS and CDR2 YFSETQ. CDR3 coding DNA: TGCGCCAGCAGCTTTTTTTGGGGCAAAGATACGCAGTATTTT. Amino acids: CASSFFWGKDTQYF.

This clonotype was detected ten times or more. The chain combines TRBV12-3 or TRBV12-4 with TRBJ1-1; D remains unclear. Trimming took 6 bases from V and 2 from J, leaving 13 bases between them. CDR3 size: 14 residues. CDR3 region: CASSRPRANTEAFF. CDR3 in DNA: TGTGCCAGCAGCCGACCGAGGGCTAACACTGAAGCTTTCTTT.

This clonotype was found a few times. DNA of the CDR3: TGTGCCAGCAGTTATCTCTTAGGGGGACAGCCCCAGCATTTT. The encoded protein is CASSYLLGGQPQHF. The rearrangement joins TRBV6-2 or TRBV6-3 to TRBJ1-5, with D possibly TRBD1 on 6 matching bases. The CDR3 extends over 14 amino acids. Germline loops: CDR1 MNHEY, CDR2 SVGEGT. With 3 bases removed from V and 7 bases from J, the gap between germline ends came to 13 bases.

This clonotype was seen ten or more times. V gene TRBV20-1 combines with J gene TRBJ2-3; 7 bases are a match to TRBD1. The CDR3 has 16 residues. Germline V CDR1 and CDR2: DFQATT, SNEGSKA (reference sequence). V trimming: 3 bases; J trimming: 2 bases; junction bases outside the gene matches: 11. CDR3 region: CSASLTGKSATDTQYF. CDR3 nucleotide sequence: TGCAGTGCTAGCTTGACAGGGAAGTCGGCCACAGATACGCAGTATTTT.

This clonotype was seen many times. The chain recombines TRBV6-1 with TRBJ2-5; no clear D. In germline, CDR1 is MNHNS, CDR2 SASEGT. V was cut by 6 bases and J by 2 bases, with 10 bases left in between. The CDR3 runs to 13 residues. CDR3 in amino acids: CASSLRQQETQYF. Written as DNA, the CDR3 is TGTGCCAGCAGCCTCCGTCAACAAGAGACCCAGTACTTC.

In this sample, this clonotype turned up many times. V and J are TRBV20-1 and TRBJ2-1; 7 bases are a match to TRBD2. V dropped 6 bases and J dropped 8; count of bases not matched to a gene: 16. The CDR3 has 15 amino acids. Germline CDR1 and CDR2: DFQATT and SNEGSKA (reference sequence). CDR3 coding DNA: TGCAGTGCGGACCTAGCGGACTTCAACGGGGATGAGCAGTTCTTC. This sequence encodes CSADLADFNGDEQFF.

Many counts were recorded for this clonotype. The chain recombines TRBV7-6 with TRBJ2-2; TRBD1 matches 7 bases. Germline trimming cut 2 bases from V and 6 bases from J; bases unmatched to any gene: 9. The CDR3 spans 16 residues. Germline V gene lookup returns CDR1 SGHVS and CDR2 FNYEAQ. CDR3 coding DNA: TGTGCCAGCAGCTTAAAGGGACAGTGGGTGTCCGGGGAGCTGTTTTTT. It encodes CASSLKGQWVSGELFF.

In its sample, this clonotype was seen many times. The genes are TRBV29-1 and TRBJ1-1; no clear D. V lost 4 bases to trimming and J lost 1 base, with 7 bases between them. The germline gives CDR1 SQVTM, CDR2 ANQGSEA. This CDR3 spans 12 amino acids. The CDR3 region is CSVVGANTEAFF. CDR3 nucleotides: TGCAGCGTTGTAGGAGCGAACACTGAAGCTTTCTTT.

This clonotype was picked up many times. The chain links TRBV11-2 to TRBJ2-5, with unresolved D. The CDR3 length is 13 residues. Trimming removed 3 bases at V and 4 bases at J, with 9 bases between. Germline V gene lookup returns CDR1 SGHAT and CDR2 FQNNGV. For the CDR3, the DNA is TGTGCCAGCAGCTTCGGGTTTTTAGAGACCCAGTACTTC. Translated, it gives CASSFGFLETQYF.

This clonotype came up many times. V is TRBV7-9 and J is TRBJ2-2; TRBD2 might be the D (5 bases). The CDR3 length is 15 residues. The V end was cut by 0 bases, the J end by 6 bases, with 11 bases between. CDR1 and CDR2 from the germline V gene are SEHNR and FQNEAQ (reference sequence). CDR3 in amino acids: CASSLAGVGAGELFF. CDR3 bases: TGTGCCAGCAGCTTAGCCGGGGTCGGGGCCGGGGAGCTGTTTTTT.

The CDR3 protein is CASSLVGLDYEQYF. In DNA, the CDR3 is TGCGCCAGCAGCTTGGTCGGTCTAGACTACGAGCAGTACTTC. The chain recombines TRBV5-1 with TRBJ2-7; no definite D call. V was cut by 0 bases and J by 3 bases, with 10 bases left in between. CDR1 is SGHRS, CDR2 YFSETQ, per germline. This CDR3 is 14 amino acids long.

With respect to this clonotype: A read error is likely, as this CDR3 ends without the conserved phenylalanine or tryptophan. The rearrangement joins TRBV7-9 to TRBJ2-7; D ambiguous. CDR3 length equals 12 residues. CDR1 and CDR2 from the germline V gene are SEHNR and FQNEAQ (reference sequence). Deletions cut 5 bases from V and 4 bases from J, with 9 bases between. Written as DNA, the CDR3 is TGTGCCAGCAGCCTCGACTGGTACGAGCAGTACATC. This sequence encodes CASSLDWYEQYI.

This clonotype has ten or more counts. The chain carries TRBV28 and TRBJ1-1; possibly TRBD1 for D (5 bases). Germline V gene data show CDR1 as MDHEN and CDR2 as SYDVKM. With 4 bases removed from V and 6 bases from J, the gap between germline ends came to 18 bases. The CDR3 runs 15 residues. The CDR3 loop reads CASSSPADSPAEAFF. CDR3 nucleotide sequence: TGTGCCAGCAGTTCTCCAGCCGACAGCCCCGCTGAAGCTTTCTTT. Full variable domain (rest looked up from reference TRBV28 and TRBJ1-1): DVKVTQSSRYLVKRTGEKVFLECVQDMDHENMFWYRQDPGLGLRLIYFSYDVKMKEKGDIPEGYSVSREKKERFSLILESASTNQTSMYLCASSSPADSPAEAFFGQGTRLTVV.

V gene TRBV5-6 combines with J gene TRBJ2-5; D assignment may be TRBD1 or TRBD2 (5 bases each). CDR3 length equals 13 residues. Germline loops: CDR1 SGHDT, CDR2 YYEEEE. V was pared by 0 bases and J by 7 bases, with 10 bases between. In DNA form, the CDR3 reads TGTGCCAGCAGCTTGGGAGGGGACGGGACCCAGTACTTC. Translation: CASSLGGDGTQYF.

This clonotype was counted many times. This chain uses TRBV3-1 with TRBJ1-1, with 7 bases matching TRBD1. Germline V gives CDR1 LGHDT, CDR2 YNNKEL (reference sequence). The CDR3 has 15 amino acids. After removal of 5 bases from V and 1 base from J, the junction contained 7 bases not matched to a gene. CDR3 DNA sequence: TGTGCCAGCAGCGAACAGGGGAGTGGGAACACTGAAGCTTTCTTT. Translated, it gives CASSEQGSGNTEAFF.

In the case of this clonotype: A much larger clone sits a single nucleotide away, making a read error possible. V is TRBV7-2 and J is TRBJ1-2, with D maybe TRBD1 (6 bases). The CDR3 runs 14 residues. Germline CDR1 SGHTA, CDR2 FQGNSA. The CDR3 sequence: CVSSPLWDTHGYTF. The CDR3 DNA is TGTGTCAGCAGCCCCCTTTGGGACACCCATGGCTACACCTTC.

This chain connects TRBV29-1 to TRBJ2-5; a possible D gene is TRBD2 (6 bases). Trimming removed 7 bases from V and 5 bases from J, with 17 bases in between. Germline loops: CDR1 SQVTM, CDR2 ANQGSEA. CDR3 length: 13 amino acids. For the CDR3, the DNA is TGCAGCGCCGACACGGTGGGGAGGGAGACCCAGTACTTC. It yields the protein CSADTVGRETQYF.

The chain is built from TRBV28 and TRBJ1-1; weak D call: TRBD1 (5 bases). Trimming pared 5 bases from V and 6 bases from J, leaving 19 bases between. CDR3 size: 15 residues. Germline CDR1 MDHEN, CDR2 SYDVKM. The chain's CDR3 is CASSGQGRFRPEAFF. The DNA for the CDR3 is TGTGCCAGCAGTGGGCAGGGTCGGTTTCGCCCTGAAGCTTTCTTT.

In this sample, this clonotype turned up many times. This chain links TRBV11-2 with TRBJ2-3; 8 bases match TRBD1. CDR3 length: 12 amino acids. Germline-derived CDR1 and CDR2 are SGHAT and FQNNGV. V lost 1 base to trimming and J lost 14 bases; unmatched junction nucleotides: 5. Here the CDR3 reads CASSLGTGWSYF. Written as DNA, the CDR3 is TGTGCCAGCAGCTTAGGGACAGGGTGGTCGTATTTT.

This clonotype has a count of ten or more. The chain combines TRBV20-1 with TRBJ1-6; tentatively, D is TRBD1 (5 bases). CDR1 is DFQATT, CDR2 SNEGSKA, per germline (reference sequence). The CDR3 is made up of 15 amino acids. V was shortened by 3 bases and J by 4 bases, with 13 bases between the two germline ends. In DNA, the CDR3 is TGCAGTGCTAGGGCACTGGGACGGTATAATTCACCCCTCCACTTT. It specifies CSARALGRYNSPLHF.

This clonotype was recorded at least ten times. The chain has TRBV7-2 and TRBJ2-5; 9 bases are a match to TRBD2. The CDR3 runs to 15 residues. Trimming cost V 6 bases and J 4 bases; bases outside gene matches: 9. Germline-derived CDR1 and CDR2 are SGHTA and FQGNSA. CDR3 amino acids: CASSPASGAGETQYF. The CDR3 DNA reads as TGTGCCAGCAGTCCAGCTAGCGGGGCGGGAGAGACCCAGTACTTC. The whole variable domain, remainder taken from reference TRBV7-2 and TRBJ2-5, is GAGVSQSPSNKVTEKGKDVELRCDPISGHTALYWYRQSLGQGLEFLIYFQGNSAPDKSGLPSDRFSAERTGGSVSTLTIQRTQQEDSAVYLCASSPASGAGETQYFGPGTRLLVL.

This clonotype has more than one count but fewer than ten. The chain has TRBV12-3 or TRBV12-4 and TRBJ2-7; D not certain. V dropped 3 bases and J dropped 2 bases, with 17 bases sitting between them. This CDR3 region has 16 residues. The CDR3 protein is CASSLGRRVPTYEQYF. In DNA form, the CDR3 reads TGTGCCAGCAGTTTGGGCCGACGGGTACCTACCTACGAGCAGTACTTC.

This clonotype was picked up many times. This rearrangement joins TRBV30 to TRBJ2-5, with D possibly TRBD1 on 5 matching bases. CDR1 and CDR2 from the germline V gene are GTSNPN and SVGIG (reference sequence). The length of the CDR3 is 11 residues. The ends were cut back, 2 bases at V and 7 bases at J, with 8 bases in the middle. The CDR3 sequence: CAWSPQGTQYF. CDR3 nucleotides: TGTGCCTGGAGTCCTCAGGGGACCCAGTACTTC.

The sample holds many counts of this clonotype. The chain recombines TRBV5-6 with TRBJ1-1, with D perhaps matching TRBD1 (6 bases). Germline CDR1 is SGHDT and CDR2 is YYEEEE. The CDR3 spans 17 residues. V was trimmed by 2 bases and J by 7 bases, leaving 24 bases between them. The CDR3 loop reads CASSFSGLFLGTLEAFF. As DNA, the CDR3 is TGTGCCAGCAGCTTTAGTGGCCTCTTCCTCGGGACACTTGAAGCTTTCTTT.

This clonotype was seen a handful of times. V and J are TRBV4-1 and TRBJ2-3; D is uncertain. The CDR3 loop spans 17 amino acids. Between the trimmed V and J ends, which lost 1 base and 0 bases, there was a span of 14 bases. Germline V CDR1 and CDR2: MGHRA, YSYEKL. The CDR3 reads CASSQGVIKTSTDTQYF. The DNA of the CDR3 is TGCGCCAGCAGCCAAGGGGTTATCAAAACTAGCACAGATACGCAGTATTTT.

In the case of this clonotype: A much larger clone sits a single nucleotide away, making a read error possible. The chain couples TRBV5-1 to TRBJ2-7, with 9 bases matching TRBD1. Per the germline V gene, CDR1 is SGHRS and CDR2 is YFSETQ. The CDR3 extends over 14 amino acids. The CDR3 protein is CASSFVEQGAWQSF. The CDR3 DNA follows: TGCGCCAGCAGCTTCGTTGAACAGGGGGCCTGGCAGTCCTTC.

The V gene is TRBV4-3, the J gene TRBJ2-1; a possible D gene is TRBD1 (6 bases). Germline loops: CDR1 LGHNA, CDR2 YSLEER. V lost 0 bases and J 1 base, leaving 16 bases between the germline ends. The CDR3 has 18 amino acids. This chain's CDR3 is CASSQDIQGMFSYNEQFF. The CDR3 region has the DNA TGCGCCAGCAGCCAAGATATACAGGGCATGTTTTCCTACAATGAGCAGTTCTTC.